The present T cell receptor (beta chain) was sequenced within a study of blood T cell repertoires in COVID-19. This clone was detected only once. CDR1 and CDR2 from the germline V gene are SGHNT and YYREEE (reference sequence). After removal of 1 base from V and 1 base from J, the junction contained 7 bases not matched to a gene. The CDR3 is 16 residues long. How the authors handled the data: Estimation of nucleated cell counts relied on the amplification of reference gene primers. Profiling relied on immunoSEQ multiplex PCR, and the TCRdb table lists in-frame clones only, not all of them. The V and J calls and clone size are taken from that table; D and trimming were inferred from the DNA. The table has over 200,000 clones, approximately 80% seen once.

What was sequenced was PBMCs or T cells enriched from blood (not recorded which). The gene calls are TRBV5-4 and TRBJ1-1, with 7 positions matching TRBD1. This clonotype was sampled from a man in his sixties who had recovered from COVID-19. The CDR3 bases are TGTGCCAGCAGCTTGTATAGGACAGGTCCGAACACTGAAGCTTTCTTT. The encoded protein is CASSLYRTGPNTEAFF.